This is a list of T cell receptor beta chains from one sample in a study of PD-1 blockade in classical Hodgkin lymphoma. Libraries were prepared by immunoSEQ multiplex PCR; TCRdb keeps only in-frame clonotypes and omits some of them. The table shows about 76,000 clones, with about nine tenths occurring only once. The sequencing here drew on peripheral blood mononuclear cells (PBMCs), taken at baseline. These receptors originate from a human donor with classical Hodgkin lymphoma. The CDR3 runs from the conserved cysteine through the conserved F or W. The D gene is left open where the match is weak. Rows give clone size only sometimes, using once, few, many, or a class for an expanded clone.

clone_size: NA
v_call: TRBV30
d_call: TRBD2
j_call: TRBJ2-1
cdr3_nt: TGTGCCTGGACCGAACCTAGGCGGGAGTTCTACAATGAGCAGTTCTTC
cdr3_aa: CAWTEPRREFYNEQFF

clone_size: once
v_call: TRBV4-2
d_call: TRBD2
j_call: TRBJ2-4
cdr3_nt: TGTGCCAGCAGCCAAGAGGGACTAGCGGGAAGAAACATTCAGTACTTC
cdr3_aa: CASSQEGLAGRNIQYF

clone_size: NA
v_call: TRBV27
d_call: TRBD1
j_call: TRBJ1-2
cdr3_nt: TGTGCCAGCAGTTTATCGACCGGGACAGGGAGATACGGCTACACCTTC
cdr3_aa: CASSLSTGTGRYGYTF

clone_size: NA
v_call: TRBV2
d_call: NA
j_call: TRBJ1-1
cdr3_nt: TGTGCCAGCCTAAGGGACACCATCTCCACTGAAGCTTTCTTT
cdr3_aa: CASLRDTISTEAFF

clone_size: NA
v_call: TRBV6-5
d_call: NA
j_call: TRBJ2-7
cdr3_nt: TGTGCCAGCAGTACTCGGACATCTCGGGCCTACGAGCAGTACTTC
cdr3_aa: CASSTRTSRAYEQYF

clone_size: NA
v_call: TRBV2
d_call: TRBD2
j_call: TRBJ2-1
cdr3_nt: TGTGCCAGCAGTCCCAACGGACTAGCCCTGTCGGATGAGCAGTTCTTC
cdr3_aa: CASSPNGLALSDEQFF

clone_size: NA
v_call: TRBV5-6
d_call: NA
j_call: TRBJ1-4
cdr3_nt: TGTGCCAGCAGCTTAAGGGTAACTAATGAAAAACTGTTTTTT
cdr3_aa: CASSLRVTNEKLFF

clone_size: NA
v_call: TRBV6-4
d_call: TRBD2
j_call: TRBJ2-1
cdr3_nt: TGTGCCAGCAGTGACTCAGGCGGGAGGGCAAATGAGCAGTTCTTC
cdr3_aa: CASSDSGGRANEQFF

clone_size: NA
v_call: TRBV2
d_call: TRBD1
j_call: TRBJ2-5
cdr3_nt: TGTGCCAGCAGTATACCAGTAGGACAGGGAGAAGAGACCCAGTACTTC
cdr3_aa: CASSIPVGQGEETQYF

clone_size: NA
v_call: TRBV9
d_call: TRBD2
j_call: TRBJ2-1
cdr3_nt: TGTGCCAGCAGCACAAGCGGGAGCTCCTACAATGAGCAGTTCTTC
cdr3_aa: CASSTSGSSYNEQFF

clone_size: NA
v_call: TRBV18
d_call: NA
j_call: TRBJ1-5
cdr3_nt: TGTGCCAGCTCACCTACGGGCAGGGCGAGCAATCAGCCCCAGCATTTT
cdr3_aa: CASSPTGRASNQPQHF

clone_size: NA
v_call: TRBV7-2
d_call: NA
j_call: TRBJ2-6
cdr3_nt: TGTGCCAGCAGGGAGACAGATCGCGCTGGGGCCAACGTCCTGACTTTC
cdr3_aa: CASRETDRAGANVLTF

clone_size: NA
v_call: TRBV7-2
d_call: NA
j_call: TRBJ2-1
cdr3_nt: TGTGCCAGCAGCTTTGAGCCCGGGCCGAAATTCTTC
cdr3_aa: CASSFEPGPKFF

clone_size: NA
v_call: TRBV10-2
d_call: TRBD1
j_call: TRBJ1-1
cdr3_nt: TGCGCCAGCAGCCACAGGGGGTCGTTCACTGAAGCTTTCTTT
cdr3_aa: CASSHRGSFTEAFF

clone_size: NA
v_call: TRBV30
d_call: NA
j_call: TRBJ2-7
cdr3_nt: TGTGCCTGGAGTGTTTCCATACCGATTTACGAGCAGTACTTC
cdr3_aa: CAWSVSIPIYEQYF

clone_size: NA
v_call: TRBV6-1
d_call: NA
j_call: TRBJ2-1
cdr3_nt: TGTGCCAGCAGTGAACTGAGGGCGGGTGAGCAGTTCTTC
cdr3_aa: CASSELRAGEQFF

clone_size: NA
v_call: TRBV5-1
d_call: NA
j_call: TRBJ1-1
cdr3_nt: TGCGCCAGCAGCTTACAGGGAACTGAAGCTTTCTTT
cdr3_aa: CASSLQGTEAFF

clone_size: NA
v_call: TRBV6-5
d_call: NA
j_call: TRBJ2-7
cdr3_nt: TGTGCCAGCAGTGTGGGCAAAGACTACGAGCAGTACTTC
cdr3_aa: CASSVGKDYEQYF

clone_size: few
v_call: TRBV19
d_call: NA
j_call: TRBJ1-2
cdr3_nt: TGTGCCAGCCATTGGGGGGAAGGGGCAGGTGGCTACACCTTC
cdr3_aa: CASHWGEGAGGYTF

clone_size: NA
v_call: TRBV18
d_call: NA
j_call: TRBJ1-4
cdr3_nt: TGTGCCAGCTCACCATTAGCGCCTGCAACTAATGAAAAACTGTTTTTT
cdr3_aa: CASSPLAPATNEKLFF

clone_size: once
v_call: TRBV28
d_call: TRBD2
j_call: TRBJ2-7
cdr3_nt: TGTGCCAGCAGTGAGACTAGCGTCGGTAGGGAGCAGTACTTC
cdr3_aa: CASSETSVGREQYF

clone_size: NA
v_call: TRBV5-1
d_call: TRBD2
j_call: TRBJ2-1
cdr3_nt: TGCGCCAGCAGCATTTCCAGGACTAGGACGAATGAGCAGTTCTTC
cdr3_aa: CASSISRTRTNEQFF

clone_size: NA
v_call: TRBV5-4
d_call: TRBD1
j_call: TRBJ1-2
cdr3_nt: TGTGCCAGCAGCCGACCGGACAGGCCTTTCTATGGCTACACCTTC
cdr3_aa: CASSRPDRPFYGYTF

clone_size: once
v_call: TRBV4-1
d_call: TRBD1
j_call: TRBJ1-5
cdr3_nt: TGCGCCAGCAGCGAAATCCCGGGACAGGGGGCCCAGCCCCAGCATTTT
cdr3_aa: CASSEIPGQGAQPQHF

clone_size: once
v_call: TRBV18
d_call: TRBD1
j_call: TRBJ2-2
cdr3_nt: TGTGCCAGCTCACCGAGGGACAGCCCGAACACCGGGGAGCTGTTTTTT
cdr3_aa: CASSPRDSPNTGELFF

clone_size: NA
v_call: TRBV6-5
d_call: NA
j_call: TRBJ2-7
cdr3_nt: TGTGCCAGCAGCCTAGGACGGACCGACGAGCAGTACTTC
cdr3_aa: CASSLGRTDEQYF

clone_size: NA
v_call: TRBV7-9
d_call: NA
j_call: TRBJ2-2
cdr3_nt: TGTGCCAGCAGCTCCGGAACAGGGACCATTAACACCGGGGAGCTGTTTTTT
cdr3_aa: CASSSGTGTINTGELFF

clone_size: once
v_call: TRBV19
d_call: NA
j_call: TRBJ1-4
cdr3_nt: TGTGCCAGTAGTGACCGAGGTTCAACTAATGAAAAACTGTTTTTT
cdr3_aa: CASSDRGSTNEKLFF

clone_size: NA
v_call: TRBV7-9
d_call: NA
j_call: TRBJ2-6
cdr3_nt: TGTGCCACCCCTCCCTCAGGTCACGCAACCTCTGGGGCCAACGTCCTGACTTTC
cdr3_aa: CATPPSGHATSGANVLTF

clone_size: NA
v_call: TRBV5-1
d_call: NA
j_call: TRBJ2-5
cdr3_nt: TGCGCCAGCAGCTTGTTGGAGACCCAGTACTTC
cdr3_aa: CASSLLETQYF

clone_size: NA
v_call: TRBV25-1
d_call: NA
j_call: TRBJ2-7
cdr3_nt: TGTGCCAGCTCCGGGACGGATTACGAGCAGTACTTC
cdr3_aa: CASSGTDYEQYF

clone_size: NA
v_call: TRBV7-2
d_call: TRBD1
j_call: TRBJ1-1
cdr3_nt: TGTGCCAGCAGCTTAGATCCAGGGGGGAACACTGAAGCTTTCTTT
cdr3_aa: CASSLDPGGNTEAFF

clone_size: NA
v_call: TRBV7-2
d_call: TRBD1
j_call: TRBJ2-3
cdr3_nt: TGTGCCAGCAGCTTAGCTCTAAATACCTACGGGACAGGGAAAACAGATACGCAGTATTTT
cdr3_aa: CASSLALNTYGTGKTDTQYF

clone_size: NA
v_call: TRBV2
d_call: TRBD1
j_call: TRBJ1-5
cdr3_nt: TGTGCCAGCAGACCGGGACAGGGATTTCAGCCCCAGCATTTT
cdr3_aa: CASRPGQGFQPQHF

clone_size: NA
v_call: TRBV30
d_call: TRBD2
j_call: TRBJ2-3
cdr3_nt: TGTGCCTGGAGTGTACTCCCCGGGGAACTAGCGGGAGTAGCAGATACGCAGTATTTT
cdr3_aa: CAWSVLPGELAGVADTQYF

clone_size: NA
v_call: TRBV7-6
d_call: TRBD1
j_call: TRBJ1-2
cdr3_nt: TGTGCCAGCAGCCCCGTCCCAGCAGGGGGGCGGCAAGACTACACCTTC
cdr3_aa: CASSPVPAGGRQDYTF

clone_size: NA
v_call: TRBV6-6
d_call: TRBD2
j_call: TRBJ2-5
cdr3_nt: TGTGCCAGCAGCCGCCCACTAGCGGGAGGAGAGACCCAGTACTTC
cdr3_aa: CASSRPLAGGETQYF

clone_size: many
v_call: TRBV19
d_call: TRBD1
j_call: TRBJ2-7
cdr3_nt: TGTGCCAGTAGTACCGGAGAAGGGACAGGGGGCGAGCAGTACTTC
cdr3_aa: CASSTGEGTGGEQYF

clone_size: NA
v_call: TRBV7-9
d_call: TRBD1
j_call: TRBJ2-1
cdr3_nt: TGTGCCAGCAGCCCCCGGACAGGGAACAATGAGCAGTTCTTC
cdr3_aa: CASSPRTGNNEQFF

clone_size: NA
v_call: TRBV6-5
d_call: NA
j_call: TRBJ2-7
cdr3_nt: TGTGCCAGCAGACGTGGCCCTCCCTCTGACGAGCAGTACTTC
cdr3_aa: CASRRGPPSDEQYF

clone_size: NA
v_call: TRBV27
d_call: TRBD1
j_call: TRBJ1-3
cdr3_nt: TGTGCCAGCAGTCCTCTCGACAGGGGGCGTGGAAACACCATATATTTT
cdr3_aa: CASSPLDRGRGNTIYF

clone_size: NA
v_call: TRBV4-2
d_call: NA
j_call: TRBJ1-5
cdr3_nt: TGTGCCAGCAGCCAAGATATATGGCAGGGAGGTCAGCCCCAGCATTTT
cdr3_aa: CASSQDIWQGGQPQHF

clone_size: NA
v_call: TRBV4-3
d_call: TRBD1
j_call: TRBJ1-1
cdr3_nt: TGCGCCAGCAGCCCCCGGGACAGGGCGAACACTGAAGCTTTCTTT
cdr3_aa: CASSPRDRANTEAFF

clone_size: NA
v_call: TRBV10-3
d_call: TRBD1
j_call: TRBJ1-1
cdr3_nt: TGTGCCATCAGTGAGGCCGGACAGGGGGCGGTCGGCACTGAAGCTTTCTTT
cdr3_aa: CAISEAGQGAVGTEAFF

clone_size: NA
v_call: TRBV25-1
d_call: NA
j_call: TRBJ2-7
cdr3_nt: TGTGCCAGCAGTTACCCAGGAACCGTATCCTACGAGCAGTACTTC
cdr3_aa: CASSYPGTVSYEQYF

clone_size: once
v_call: TRBV29-1
d_call: TRBD1
j_call: TRBJ2-5
cdr3_nt: TGCAGCGGCAAACAGGGGCCCCAAGAGACCCAGTACTTC
cdr3_aa: CSGKQGPQETQYF

clone_size: NA
v_call: TRBV2
d_call: TRBD1
j_call: TRBJ2-7
cdr3_nt: TGTGCCAGCAGTGCAGGGACAGGGACCTACGAGCAGTACTTC
cdr3_aa: CASSAGTGTYEQYF

clone_size: NA
v_call: TRBV19
d_call: NA
j_call: TRBJ1-1
cdr3_nt: TGTGCCAGTAACCTCGGAGGGCGCACTGAAGCTTTCTTT
cdr3_aa: CASNLGGRTEAFF

clone_size: NA
v_call: TRBV2
d_call: NA
j_call: TRBJ1-1
cdr3_nt: TGTGCCAGCGGAAAGGAGGGGAGGCCTGAAGCTTTCTTT
cdr3_aa: CASGKEGRPEAFF